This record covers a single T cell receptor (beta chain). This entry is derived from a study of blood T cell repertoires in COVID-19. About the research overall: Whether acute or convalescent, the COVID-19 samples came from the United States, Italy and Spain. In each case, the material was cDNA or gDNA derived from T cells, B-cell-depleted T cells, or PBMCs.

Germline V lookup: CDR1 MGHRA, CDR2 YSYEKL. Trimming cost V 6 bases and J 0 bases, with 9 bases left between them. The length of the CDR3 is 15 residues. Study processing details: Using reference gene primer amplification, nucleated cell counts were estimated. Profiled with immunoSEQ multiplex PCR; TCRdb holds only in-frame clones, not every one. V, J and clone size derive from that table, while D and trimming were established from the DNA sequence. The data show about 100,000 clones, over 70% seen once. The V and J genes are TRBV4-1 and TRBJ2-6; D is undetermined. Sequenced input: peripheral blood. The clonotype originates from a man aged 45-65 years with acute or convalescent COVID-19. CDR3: CASSYDNSGANVLTF. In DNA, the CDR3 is TGCGCCAGCAGTTACGACAACTCTGGGGCCAACGTCCTGACTTTC.